One and the same sample provided the 23 T cell receptor beta chains below, sequenced in a study of T cell responses to AZD1222 COVID-19 vaccine. The protocol was immunoSEQ multiplex PCR, while the TCRdb copy is restricted to in-frame clones and leaves out a portion. The data contain some 150,000 clones, about 91% of them singletons. The sequenced sample was peripheral blood, obtained on day 0 of MenACWY control vaccination. The receptors derive from an adult in good health.

The rearrangement links TRBV4-1 to TRBJ2-1; 16 bases agree with TRBD2. V dropped 2 bases and J dropped 2; count of bases not matched to a gene: 15. This CDR3 is 22 amino acids long. Germline CDR1 is MGHRA and CDR2 is YSYEKL. This chain's CDR3 is CASSQTRPTGGLAGGAYNEQFF. The CDR3 nucleotides read TGCGCCAGCAGCCAAACGCGTCCCACCGGGGGACTAGCGGGAGGGGCCTACAATGAGCAGTTCTTC.

The chain links TRBV28 to TRBJ1-3; TRBD1 might be the D (6 bases). This CDR3 has 15 amino acids. The V and J ends lost 7 bases and 2 bases respectively, with 15 bases between them. CDR1 and CDR2 (germline): MDHEN, SYDVKM. CDR3 region: CASNPGGRTGNTIYF. The CDR3 region has the DNA TGTGCCAGCAACCCCGGGGGCCGAACTGGAAACACCATATATTTT.

The chain is built from TRBV10-3 and TRBJ1-1; D unresolved. Germline V gives CDR1 ENHRY, CDR2 SYGVKD. The CDR3 consists of 12 residues. V was pared by 3 bases and J by 4 bases, with 6 bases between. The CDR3 loop is CAISDRITEAFF. The CDR3 nucleotides are TGTGCCATCAGTGACAGGATCACTGAAGCTTTCTTT.

The chain employs TRBV5-4 and TRBJ2-2; D gene uncertain. Germline V gene sequence: CDR1 SGHNT, CDR2 YYREEE (reference sequence). This CDR3 is 16 amino acids long. Trimming left V 4 bases short and J 5 bases short, with 18 bases between. The CDR3 DNA sequence: TGTGCCAGCAGCCCATCGGCCCTTAGGGTGACCGGGGAGCTGTTTTTT. This encodes CASSPSALRVTGELFF.

The gene calls are TRBV6-5 and TRBJ2-5; TRBD1 aligns across 9 bases. Germline lookup yields CDR1 MNHEY and CDR2 SVGAGI. The CDR3 consists of 15 residues. The J segment lost 4 bases and the V segment lost 2 bases, leaving 5 bases of the junction unmatched. CDR3 nucleotides: TGTGCCAGCAGTTACCCAGGGACAGGGAGAGAGACCCAGTACTTC. Its protein product is CASSYPGTGRETQYF.

This clone was seen more than once but under ten times. The V and J genes are TRBV6-5 and TRBJ1-5, with D possibly being TRBD1 (5 bases). The CDR3 runs 13 residues. The germline V and J ends were trimmed by 8 bases and 6 bases, with 14 bases remaining between them. CDR1 and CDR2 (germline): MNHEY, SVGAGI. CDR3 sequence reads: CASSGGAGQPQHF. CDR3 sequence (DNA): TGTGCCAGCTCTGGTGGGGCGGGTCAGCCCCAGCATTTT.

The genes are TRBV7-6 and TRBJ2-1; D is perhaps TRBD2 (5 bases). CDR3 length equals 14 residues. Germline CDR1 SGHVS, CDR2 FNYEAQ. V shed 1 base and J shed 6 bases, with 10 bases lying between them. CDR3 bases: TGTGCCAGCAGCTTAGATCTAGCAGCCAATGAGCAGTTCTTC. Translated: CASSLDLAANEQFF. Combining the CDR3 with reference TRBV7-6 and TRBJ2-1 gives the whole variable domain GAGVSQSPRYKVTKRGQDVALRCDPISGHVSLYWYRQALGQGPEFLTYFNYEAQQDKSGLPNDRFSAERPEGSISTLTIQRTEQRDSAMYRCASSLDLAANEQFFGPGTRLTVL.

The genes are TRBV18 and TRBJ1-1, with a tentative D call TRBD1 (5 bases). Germline assignment: CDR1 KGHSH and CDR2 LQKENI. V dropped 2 bases and J dropped 1 base, with 8 bases sitting between them. There are 14 residues in the CDR3. The CDR3 DNA sequence: TGTGCCAGCTCACCAGGGGCTTGGAACACTGAAGCTTTCTTT. It encodes CASSPGAWNTEAFF.

V and J are TRBV19 and TRBJ2-2; D is perhaps TRBD1 or TRBD2 (6 bases each). The CDR3 spans 17 residues. The V and J ends lost 3 bases and 6 bases respectively, with 20 bases between them. CDR1 is LNHDA and CDR2 is SQIVND in the germline V gene (reference sequence). The CDR3 region has the DNA TGTGCCAGTAGTATCAACACCGGGCCGGGGGCCGCCGGGGAGCTGTTTTTT. Translation gives CASSINTGPGAAGELFF.

CDR3 protein: CAWSPGVEQYF. CDR3 nucleotide sequence: TGTGCCTGGAGTCCGGGGGTCGAGCAGTACTTC. J is TRBJ2-7 and V is TRBV30, with a weak D call TRBD2 (6 bases). CDR1 is GTSNPN, CDR2 SVGIG, per germline (reference sequence). This CDR3 spans 11 amino acids. The V and J ends lost 2 bases and 6 bases respectively, with 8 bases between them.

V is TRBV10-3 and J is TRBJ1-3, with D uncertain. V lost 0 bases and J 0 bases, leaving 6 bases between the germline ends. CDR1 is ENHRY and CDR2 is SYGVKD in the germline V gene. The CDR3 sequence is 15 residues long. The CDR3 reads CAISESRSSGNTIYF. CDR3 nucleotides: TGTGCCATCAGTGAGTCGAGGAGCTCTGGAAACACCATATATTTT.

The V and J genes are TRBV19 and TRBJ2-1; either TRBD1 or TRBD2 may fit D (5 bases each). CDR1 is LNHDA, CDR2 SQIVND, per germline (reference sequence). The CDR3 totals 11 residues. V lost 4 bases, J lost 9 bases, and 7 bases lay in between. Here the CDR3 DNA reads TGTGCCAGTAGTAGGGGGACTGAGCAGTTCTTC. Translated, it gives CASSRGTEQFF.

This chain joins TRBV20-1 and TRBJ2-7; no clear D gene. The CDR3 covers 10 residues. Trimming pared 5 bases from V and 4 bases from J, leaving 6 bases between. Germline-derived CDR1 and CDR2 are DFQATT and SNEGSKA (reference sequence). CDR3 in amino acids: CSARVYEQYF. The CDR3 DNA is TGCAGTGCTCGTGTTTACGAGCAGTACTTC.

The chain combines TRBV3-1 (or the pseudogene TRBV3-2) with TRBJ2-1, with TRBD1 matching 7 bases. The CDR3 has 15 amino acids. Losses at the gene ends were 4 bases for V and 10 bases for J; bases not matched to a gene: 13. The germline CDR1 and CDR2 sequences are LGHDT and YNNKEL (reference sequence). The DNA for the CDR3 is TGTGCCAGCAGCCTTGACAGGGTCCAATCTAACGAGCAGTTCTTC. Translated, it gives CASSLDRVQSNEQFF.

The rearrangement joins TRBV29-1 to TRBJ1-1; tentatively, D is TRBD1 (6 bases). The germline gives CDR1 SQVTM, CDR2 ANQGSEA. The CDR3 sequence is 13 residues long. The ends were cut back, 4 bases at V and 5 bases at J, with 14 bases in the middle. CDR3 DNA sequence: TGCAGCGTTGTTTGGGGGCGGGCAACTGAAGCTTTCTTT. As protein: CSVVWGRATEAFF.

V gene TRBV3-1 (or the pseudogene TRBV3-2) combines with J gene TRBJ1-2; D is ambiguous. The CDR3 has 15 amino acids. Per the germline V gene, CDR1 is LGHDT and CDR2 is YNNKEL (reference sequence). Trimming took 0 bases from V and 0 from J, leaving 8 bases between them. The CDR3 spells CASSQDIGANYGYTF. In DNA form, the CDR3 reads TGTGCCAGCAGCCAAGACATCGGAGCTAACTATGGCTACACCTTC.

The V gene is TRBV7-8, the J gene TRBJ1-2, with a possible D match to TRBD1 (5 bases). The CDR3 is 14 amino acids. The V gene's germline CDR1 is SGHVS and CDR2 FQNEAQ. Trimming stripped 3 bases from V and 4 bases from J, with 12 bases between. CDR3 sequence: CASSFSGVSYGYTF. For the CDR3, the DNA is TGTGCCAGCAGCTTTTCGGGGGTCAGCTATGGCTACACCTTC.

This clone was seen a few times. V usage is TRBV7-3 and J usage is TRBJ1-1, with 10 bases aligning to TRBD1. Germline loops: CDR1 SGHTA, CDR2 FQGTGA. Trimming at V came to 0 bases and at J to 4 bases, leaving 2 bases not matched to a gene. CDR3 size: 15 residues. CDR3 protein: CASSLTTGGSTEAFF. The CDR3 coding sequence is TGTGCCAGCAGCTTAACGACAGGGGGCAGCACTGAAGCTTTCTTT.

The rearrangement uses TRBV3-1 (or the pseudogene TRBV3-2) and TRBJ2-1; D is perhaps TRBD2 (6 bases). V lost 4 bases to trimming and J lost 0 bases, with 19 bases between them. The CDR3 runs to 18 residues. Per the germline V gene, CDR1 is LGHDT and CDR2 is YNNKEL (reference sequence). This chain's CDR3 is CASSPPLTRTSSYNEQFF. The CDR3 coding sequence is TGTGCCAGCAGCCCCCCCCTGACTAGGACAAGCTCCTACAATGAGCAGTTCTTC.

This chain joins TRBV7-9 and TRBJ1-5; D gene ambiguous. The germline gives CDR1 SEHNR, CDR2 FQNEAQ (reference sequence). Trimming took 3 bases from V and 0 from J, leaving 6 bases between them. The CDR3 has 14 amino acids. CDR3 bases: TGTGCCAGCAGCTTTTCAGATAGCAATCAGCCCCAGCATTTT. Protein product: CASSFSDSNQPQHF.

This clone has more than one count but fewer than ten. The chain uses TRBV6-2 or TRBV6-3 and TRBJ1-2; the match to TRBD1 covers 10 bases. Germline V gene sequence: CDR1 MNHEY, CDR2 SVGEGT. Trimming took 5 bases from V and 7 from J; bases not matched to a gene: 4. CDR3 length: 13 residues. The CDR3 region is CASSRQGAGGYTF. CDR3 nucleotide sequence: TGTGCCAGCAGTCGACAGGGGGCTGGTGGCTACACCTTC.

The chain is built from TRBV7-8 and TRBJ1-5, with TRBD1 as a possible D gene (5 bases). CDR1 and CDR2 from the germline V gene are SGHVS and FQNEAQ. The CDR3 consists of 13 residues. The V end was cut by 7 bases, the J end by 7 bases, with 14 bases between. This CDR3 reads CASTGQGLQPQHF. Here the CDR3 DNA reads TGTGCCAGCACGGGCCAGGGTTTACAGCCCCAGCATTTT.

Only one count was recorded for this clone. The chain carries TRBV4-1 and TRBJ1-6; TRBD1 might be the D (5 bases). CDR1 MGHRA and CDR2 YSYEKL come from the germline V gene. Trimming took off 4 bases at V and 9 bases at J, with 13 bases between the two ends. This CDR3 comprises 14 residues. The CDR3 reads CASSPGGGFSPLHF. In DNA form, the CDR3 reads TGCGCCAGCAGCCCCGGGGGAGGGTTTTCACCCCTCCACTTT.